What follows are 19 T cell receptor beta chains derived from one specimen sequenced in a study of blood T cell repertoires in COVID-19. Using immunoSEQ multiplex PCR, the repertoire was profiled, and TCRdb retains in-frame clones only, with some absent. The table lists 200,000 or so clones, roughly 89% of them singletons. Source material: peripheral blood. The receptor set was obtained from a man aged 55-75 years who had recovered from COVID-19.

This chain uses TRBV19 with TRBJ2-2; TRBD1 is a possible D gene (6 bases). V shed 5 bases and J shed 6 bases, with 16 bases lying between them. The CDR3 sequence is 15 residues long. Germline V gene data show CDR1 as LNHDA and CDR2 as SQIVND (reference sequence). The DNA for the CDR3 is TGTGCCAGTAGTTCCCCGGAACAGGGATCCGGGGAGCTGTTTTTT. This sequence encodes CASSSPEQGSGELFF. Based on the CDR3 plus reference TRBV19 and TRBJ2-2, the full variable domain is DGGITQSPKYLFRKEGQNVTLSCEQNLNHDAMYWYRQDPGQGLRLIYYSQIVNDFQKGDIAEGYSVSREKKESFPLTVTSAQKNPTAFYLCASSSPEQGSGELFFGEGSRLTVL.

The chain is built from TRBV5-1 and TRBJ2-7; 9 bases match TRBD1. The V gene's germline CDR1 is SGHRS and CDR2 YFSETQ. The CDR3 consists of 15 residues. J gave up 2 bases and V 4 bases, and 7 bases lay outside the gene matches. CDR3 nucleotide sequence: TGCGCCAGCAGCCTACGACAGGGGGGGCCCTACGAGCAGTACTTC. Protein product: CASSLRQGGPYEQYF.

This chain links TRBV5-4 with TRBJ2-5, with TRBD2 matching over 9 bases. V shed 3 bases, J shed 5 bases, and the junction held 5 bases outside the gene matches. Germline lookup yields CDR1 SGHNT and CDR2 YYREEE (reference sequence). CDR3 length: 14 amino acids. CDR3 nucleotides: TGTGCCAGCAGCTGGCGGGGGGGCCTGGAGACCCAGTACTTC. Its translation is CASSWRGGLETQYF.

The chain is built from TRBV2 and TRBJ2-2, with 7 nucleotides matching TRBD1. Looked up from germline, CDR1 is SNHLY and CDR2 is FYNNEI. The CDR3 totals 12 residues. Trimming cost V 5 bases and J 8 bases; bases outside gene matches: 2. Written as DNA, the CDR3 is TGTGCCAGCAGTACAGGGGTGGGGGAGCTGTTTTTT. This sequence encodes CASSTGVGELFF.

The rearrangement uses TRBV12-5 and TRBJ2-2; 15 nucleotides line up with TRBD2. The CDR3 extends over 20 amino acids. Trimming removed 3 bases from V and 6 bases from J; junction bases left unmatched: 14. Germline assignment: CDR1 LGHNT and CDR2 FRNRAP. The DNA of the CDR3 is TGTGCTAGTGGTTTAGATCTCGGACTAGCGGGGGGGCCGGGACCCGGGGAGCTGTTTTTT. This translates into CASGLDLGLAGGPGPGELFF. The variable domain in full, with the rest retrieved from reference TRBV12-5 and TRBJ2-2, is DARVTQTPRHKVTEMGQEVTMRCQPILGHNTVFWYRQTMMQGLELLAYFRNRAPLDDSGMPKDRFSAEMPDATLATLKIQPSEPRDSAVYFCASGLDLGLAGGPGPGELFFGEGSRLTVL.

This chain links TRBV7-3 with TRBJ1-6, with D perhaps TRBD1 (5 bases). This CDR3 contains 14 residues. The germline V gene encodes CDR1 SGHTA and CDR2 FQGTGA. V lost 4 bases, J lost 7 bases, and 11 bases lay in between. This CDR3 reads CASSSQSGNSPLHF. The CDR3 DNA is TGTGCCAGCAGCTCTCAGTCAGGGAATTCACCCCTCCACTTT.

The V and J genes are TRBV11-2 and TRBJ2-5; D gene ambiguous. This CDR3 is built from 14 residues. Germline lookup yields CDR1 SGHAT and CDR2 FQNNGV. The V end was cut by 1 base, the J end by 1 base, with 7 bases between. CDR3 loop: CASSLGLFQETQYF. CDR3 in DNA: TGTGCCAGCAGCTTAGGGCTCTTCCAAGAGACCCAGTACTTC. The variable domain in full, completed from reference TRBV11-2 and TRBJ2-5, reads EAGVAQSPRYKIIEKRQSVAFWCNPISGHATLYWYQQILGQGPKLLIQFQNNGVVDDSQLPKDRFSAERLKGVDSTLKIQPAKLEDSAVYLCASSLGLFQETQYFGPGTRLLVL.

The CDR3 DNA reads TGTGCCAGCAGCCCCGGGGGGCTGAGCTCCTACGAGCAGTACTTC. It specifies CASSPGGLSSYEQYF. This chain joins TRBV6-5 and TRBJ2-7, with D perhaps matching TRBD2 (7 bases). Germline lookup yields CDR1 MNHEY and CDR2 SVGAGI. V was trimmed by 6 bases and J by 0 bases, leaving 15 bases between them. The CDR3 consists of 15 residues.

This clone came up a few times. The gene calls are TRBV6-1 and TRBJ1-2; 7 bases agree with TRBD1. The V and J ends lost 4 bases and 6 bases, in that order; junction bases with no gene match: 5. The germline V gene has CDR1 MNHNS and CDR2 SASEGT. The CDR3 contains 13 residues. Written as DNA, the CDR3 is TGTGCCAGCAGTGTAGCAGGGGGGGATGGCTACACCTTC. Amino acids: CASSVAGGDGYTF.

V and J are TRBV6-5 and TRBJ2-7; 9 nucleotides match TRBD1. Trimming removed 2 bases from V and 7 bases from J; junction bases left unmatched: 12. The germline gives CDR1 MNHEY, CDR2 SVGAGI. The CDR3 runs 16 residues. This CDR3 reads CASSYRTGTGRGEQYF. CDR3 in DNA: TGTGCCAGCAGTTACCGGACCGGGACAGGGCGAGGGGAGCAGTACTTC.

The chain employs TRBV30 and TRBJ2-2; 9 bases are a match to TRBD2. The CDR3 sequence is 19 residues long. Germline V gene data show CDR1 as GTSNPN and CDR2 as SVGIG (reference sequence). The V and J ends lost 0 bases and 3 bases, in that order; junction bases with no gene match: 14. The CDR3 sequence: CAWSVRKGVSGRDTGELFF. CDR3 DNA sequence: TGTGCCTGGAGTGTAAGAAAAGGGGTTAGCGGGAGAGACACCGGGGAGCTGTTTTTT.

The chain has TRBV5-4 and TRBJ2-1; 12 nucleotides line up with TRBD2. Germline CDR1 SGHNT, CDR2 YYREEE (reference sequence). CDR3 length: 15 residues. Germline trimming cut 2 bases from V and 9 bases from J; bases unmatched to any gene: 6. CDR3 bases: TGTGCCAGCAGCTTAGGCCTAGCGGGGGGGCTTGAGCAGTTCTTC. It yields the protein CASSLGLAGGLEQFF.

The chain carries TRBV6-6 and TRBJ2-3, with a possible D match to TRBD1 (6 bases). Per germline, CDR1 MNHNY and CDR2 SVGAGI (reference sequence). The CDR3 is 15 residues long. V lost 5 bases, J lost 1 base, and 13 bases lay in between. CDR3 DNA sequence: TGTGCCAGCAGTACGTACAGGGAAGGCACAGATACGCAGTATTTT. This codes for CASSTYREGTDTQYF.

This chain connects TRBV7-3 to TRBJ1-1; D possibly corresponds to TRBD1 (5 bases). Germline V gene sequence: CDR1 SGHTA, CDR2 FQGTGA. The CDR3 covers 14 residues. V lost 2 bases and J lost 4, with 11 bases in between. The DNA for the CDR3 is TGTGCCAGCAGCTTAGTAGGGCAGGGCACTGAAGCTTTCTTT. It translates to CASSLVGQGTEAFF. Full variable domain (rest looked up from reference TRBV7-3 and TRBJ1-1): GAGVSQTPSNKVTEKGKYVELRCDPISGHTALYWYRQSLGQGPEFLIYFQGTGAADDSGLPNDRFFAVRPEGSVSTLKIQRTERGDSAVYLCASSLVGQGTEAFFGQGTRLTVV.

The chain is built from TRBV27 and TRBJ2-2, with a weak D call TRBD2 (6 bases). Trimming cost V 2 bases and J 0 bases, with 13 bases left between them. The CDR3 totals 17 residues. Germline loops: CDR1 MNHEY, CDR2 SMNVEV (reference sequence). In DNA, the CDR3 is TGTGCCAGCAGTTTACGGGGGACCAGCCCGAACACCGGGGAGCTGTTTTTT. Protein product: CASSLRGTSPNTGELFF.

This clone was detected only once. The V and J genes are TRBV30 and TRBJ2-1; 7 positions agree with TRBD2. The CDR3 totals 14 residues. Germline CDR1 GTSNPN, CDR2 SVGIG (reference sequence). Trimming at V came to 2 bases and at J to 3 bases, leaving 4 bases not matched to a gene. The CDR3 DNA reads TGTGCCTGGAGTAGGAGGGAGGGCTACAATGAGCAGTTCTTC. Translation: CAWSRREGYNEQFF.

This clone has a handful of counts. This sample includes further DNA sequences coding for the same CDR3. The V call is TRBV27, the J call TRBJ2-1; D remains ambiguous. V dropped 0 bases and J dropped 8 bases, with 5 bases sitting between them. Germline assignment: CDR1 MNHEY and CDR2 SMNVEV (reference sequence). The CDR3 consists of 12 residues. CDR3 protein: CASSLSGYEQFF. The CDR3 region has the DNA TGTGCCAGCAGTTTATCCGGTTATGAGCAGTTCTTC.

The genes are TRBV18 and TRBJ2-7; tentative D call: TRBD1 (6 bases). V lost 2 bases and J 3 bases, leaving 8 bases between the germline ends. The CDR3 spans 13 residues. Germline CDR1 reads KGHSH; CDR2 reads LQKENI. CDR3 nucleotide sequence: TGTGCCAGCTCACCAGGGACAAACTACGAGCAGTACTTC. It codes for CASSPGTNYEQYF.

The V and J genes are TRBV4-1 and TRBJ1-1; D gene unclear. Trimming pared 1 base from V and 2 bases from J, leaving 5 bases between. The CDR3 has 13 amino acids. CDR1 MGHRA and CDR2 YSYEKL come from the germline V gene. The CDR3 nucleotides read TGCGCCAGCAGCCAAGTTACTAACACTGAAGCTTTCTTT. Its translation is CASSQVTNTEAFF.